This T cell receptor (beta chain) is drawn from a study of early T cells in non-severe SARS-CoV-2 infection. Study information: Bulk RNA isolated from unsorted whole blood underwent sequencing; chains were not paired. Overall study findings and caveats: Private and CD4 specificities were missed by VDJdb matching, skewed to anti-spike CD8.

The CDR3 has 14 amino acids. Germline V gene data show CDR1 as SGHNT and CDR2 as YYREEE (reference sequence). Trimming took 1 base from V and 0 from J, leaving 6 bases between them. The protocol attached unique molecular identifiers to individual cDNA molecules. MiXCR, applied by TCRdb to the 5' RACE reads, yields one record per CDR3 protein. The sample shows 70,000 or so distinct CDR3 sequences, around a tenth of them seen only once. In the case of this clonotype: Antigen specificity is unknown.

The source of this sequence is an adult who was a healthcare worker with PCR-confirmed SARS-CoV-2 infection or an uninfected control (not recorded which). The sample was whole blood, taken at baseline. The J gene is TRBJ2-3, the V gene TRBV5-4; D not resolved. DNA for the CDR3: TGTGCCAGCAGCTTGCCCGGCAGCACAGATACGCAGTATTTT. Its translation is CASSLPGSTDTQYF.